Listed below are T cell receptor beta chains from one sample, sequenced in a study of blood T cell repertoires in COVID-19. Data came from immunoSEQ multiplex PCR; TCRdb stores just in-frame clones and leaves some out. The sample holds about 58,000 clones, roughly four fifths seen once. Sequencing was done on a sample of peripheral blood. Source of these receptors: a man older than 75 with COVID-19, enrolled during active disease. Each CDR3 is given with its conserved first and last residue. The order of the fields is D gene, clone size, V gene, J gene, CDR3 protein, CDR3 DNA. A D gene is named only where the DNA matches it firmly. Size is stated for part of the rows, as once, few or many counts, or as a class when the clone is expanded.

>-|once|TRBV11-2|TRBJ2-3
CASSFGSGSTDTQYF
TGTGCCAGCAGCTTTGGTAGCGGATCCACAGATACGCAGTATTTT
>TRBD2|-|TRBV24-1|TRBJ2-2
CATSDFGGLNNAGELFF
TGTGCCACCAGTGATTTTGGGGGACTAAATAATGCCGGGGAGCTGTTTTTT
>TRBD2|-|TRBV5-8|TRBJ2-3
CASSFGRASGAADTQYF
TGTGCCAGCAGCTTTGGTCGGGCTAGCGGGGCTGCAGATACGCAGTATTTT
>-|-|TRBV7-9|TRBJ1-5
CASSSPGGGQPQHF
TGTGCCAGCAGCTCCCCGGGGGGGGGTCAGCCCCAGCATTTT
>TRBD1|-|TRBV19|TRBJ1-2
CASSIEAGGTANYGYTF
TGTGCCAGTAGTATAGAGGCCGGTGGGACAGCTAACTATGGCTACACCTTC
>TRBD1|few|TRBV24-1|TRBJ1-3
CATSDPTGPGNTIYF
TGTGCCACCAGTGACCCGACAGGGCCTGGAAACACCATATATTTT
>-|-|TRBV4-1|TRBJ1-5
CASSQDSLFSNQPQHF
TGCGCCAGCAGCCAAGACTCACTTTTTAGCAATCAGCCCCAGCATTTT
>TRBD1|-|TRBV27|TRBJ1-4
CASRGQGGNEKLFF
TGTGCCAGCAGGGGACAGGGTGGTAATGAAAAACTGTTTTTT
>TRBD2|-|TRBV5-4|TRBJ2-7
CASSPGGASGAYEQYF
TGTGCCAGCAGCCCCGGGGGAGCTAGCGGGGCCTACGAGCAGTACTTC
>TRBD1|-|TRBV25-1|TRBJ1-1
CASSEYGTVPEAFF
TGTGCCAGCAGTGAATATGGGACAGTCCCTGAAGCTTTCTTT
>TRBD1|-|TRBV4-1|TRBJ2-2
CASRGQGTGELFF
TGCGCCAGCAGGGGACAGGGCACCGGGGAGCTGTTTTTT
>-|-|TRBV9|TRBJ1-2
CASSVQGGRYGYTF
TGTGCCAGCAGCGTACAAGGAGGGCGCTATGGCTACACCTTC
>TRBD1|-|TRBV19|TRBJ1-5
CASSDTGGGQPQHF
TGTGCCAGTAGTGATACAGGGGGCGGTCAGCCCCAGCATTTT
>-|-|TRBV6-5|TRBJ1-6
CASSYTNSPLHF
TGTGCCAGCAGTTATACAAATTCACCCCTCCACTTT
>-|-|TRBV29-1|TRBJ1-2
CGGGQGKDYGYTF
TGCGGCGGGGGGCAGGGCAAAGACTATGGCTACACCTTC
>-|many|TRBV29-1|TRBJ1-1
CSATTGNTEAFF
TGCAGCGCAACGACTGGGAACACTGAAGCTTTCTTT
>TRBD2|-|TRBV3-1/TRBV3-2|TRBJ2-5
CACRLAGGPETQYF
TGTGCCTGCCGACTAGCGGGGGGGCCGGAGACCCAGTACTTC
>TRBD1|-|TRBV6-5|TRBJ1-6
CATLRQGNSPLHF
TGTGCCACCCTCCGACAGGGAAATTCACCCCTCCACTTT
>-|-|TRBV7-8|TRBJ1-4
CASSAGVLGLNEKLFF
TGTGCCAGCAGCGCGGGAGTCCTCGGTCTGAATGAAAAACTGTTTTTT
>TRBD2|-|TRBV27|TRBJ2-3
CASRPPARGGAADTQYF
TGTGCCAGCAGACCCCCGGCTCGGGGGGGGGCCGCAGATACGCAGTATTTT
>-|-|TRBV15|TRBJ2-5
CATSSPQGGTETQYF
TGTGCCACCAGCAGCCCCCAGGGAGGTACAGAGACCCAGTACTTC
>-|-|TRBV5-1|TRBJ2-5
CASSLAQGTSQETQYF
TGCGCCAGCAGCTTGGCACAGGGTACCTCCCAAGAGACCCAGTACTTC
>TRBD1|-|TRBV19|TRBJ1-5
CASSPPGQGIGNQPQHF
TGTGCCAGTAGTCCTCCGGGACAGGGAATTGGGAATCAGCCCCAGCATTTT
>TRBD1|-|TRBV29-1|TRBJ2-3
CSVEGQGDGDTQYF
TGCAGCGTAGAGGGACAGGGGGATGGCGATACGCAGTATTTT
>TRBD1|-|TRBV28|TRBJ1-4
CASRSGQDNEKLFF
TGTGCCAGCAGGTCCGGACAGGATAATGAAAAACTGTTTTTT
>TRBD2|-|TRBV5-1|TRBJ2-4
CASGTSGTANIQYF
TGCGCCAGCGGGACTAGCGGGACGGCGAACATTCAGTACTTC
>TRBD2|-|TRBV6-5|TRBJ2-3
CASSWSQGLVADTQYF
TGTGCCAGCAGTTGGTCCCAGGGACTAGTTGCAGATACGCAGTATTTT
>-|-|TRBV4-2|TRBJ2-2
CASSLHPGATGELFF
TGTGCCAGCAGCCTCCACCCGGGAGCCACCGGGGAGCTGTTTTTT
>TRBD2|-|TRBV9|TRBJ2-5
CASSASSGTSKETQYF
TGTGCCAGCAGCGCCTCCTCCGGGACTAGTAAAGAGACCCAGTACTTC
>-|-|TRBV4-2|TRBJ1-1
CASSQRGGLMNTEAFF
TGTGCCAGCAGCCAAAGGGGGGGGCTCATGAACACTGAAGCTTTCTTT
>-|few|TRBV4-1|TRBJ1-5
CASSHSAITRGRRQPQHF
TGCGCCAGCAGCCACAGCGCTATTACGCGGGGGCGCAGGCAGCCCCAGCATTTT
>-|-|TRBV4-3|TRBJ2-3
CASSLGQSTDTQYF
TGCGCCAGCAGCCTTGGACAGAGCACAGATACGCAGTATTTT